These 20 T cell receptor beta chains share one sample of origin, sequenced in a study of vaccination effects on CD4 cells after COVID-19. Profiled with immunoSEQ multiplex PCR; TCRdb holds only in-frame clones, not every one. This sample has 24,000 or so clones; about three quarters occur once, and the top ten carry around 19%. Antigens for these TCRs are unknown. After expansion with viral peptide pools in the ViraFEST assay, antigen-specific CD4+ T cells were sequenced. Cells that had been cultured for 10 days were the source of isolated CD4+ T cells. PCR-confirmed SARS-CoV-2 infection occurred in the person between March and December 2020. The sequencing here drew on CD4+ T cells from PBMCs cultured with SARS-CoV-2 spike peptides, taken before COVID-19 vaccination. The receptors derive from a human donor who had a prior SARS-CoV-2 infection.

Here the CDR3 DNA reads TGTGCCAGTAGTGGAAACAGGGAAGAAAAACTGTTTTTT. Its protein is CASSGNREEKLFF. V gene TRBV19 combines with J gene TRBJ1-4; D perhaps matches TRBD1 (6 bases). V was cut by 5 bases and J by 8 bases, with 12 bases left in between. Looked up from germline, CDR1 is LNHDA and CDR2 is SQIVND (reference sequence). The CDR3 runs 13 residues.

This clone was observed many times. This chain connects TRBV19 to TRBJ2-3, with TRBD2 matching over 10 bases. Germline-derived CDR1 and CDR2 are LNHDA and SQIVND (reference sequence). The V gene end was trimmed by 5 bases and the J gene end by 4 bases; junction bases not matched to a gene: 6. CDR3 length equals 15 residues. The CDR3 DNA follows: TGTGCCAGTAGTTACCCTAGCGGGAGCTCAGATACGCAGTATTTT. Residues: CASSYPSGSSDTQYF.

This chain links TRBV19 with TRBJ1-4; no firm D call. CDR3 length: 14 amino acids. Germline CDR1 LNHDA, CDR2 SQIVND (reference sequence). With 3 bases removed from V and 0 bases from J, the gap between germline ends came to 5 bases. The CDR3 DNA reads TGTGCCAGTAGTATTACAGCAACTAATGAAAAACTGTTTTTT. Translation: CASSITATNEKLFF.

This clone was seen a few times. J is TRBJ1-2 and V is TRBV4-2; D is unresolved. This CDR3 has 12 residues. CDR1 and CDR2 (germline): LGHNA, YNFKEQ. The germline V and J ends were trimmed by 0 bases and 4 bases, with 3 bases remaining between them. The CDR3, as DNA: TGTGCCAGCAGCCAAGACAGCTATGGCTACACCTTC. Residues: CASSQDSYGYTF.

This clone has a handful of counts. The genes are TRBV5-4 and TRBJ1-4; D may be TRBD1 (5 bases). Trimming left V 2 bases short and J 0 bases short, with 11 bases between. Germline lookup yields CDR1 SGHNT and CDR2 YYREEE (reference sequence). CDR3 size: 16 residues. CDR3 bases: TGTGCCAGCAGCTTCCGTCAGGGTTCAACTAATGAAAAACTGTTTTTT. The encoded protein is CASSFRQGSTNEKLFF.

The CDR3 loop reads CASSSQGIEEKLFF. The CDR3 coding sequence is TGTGCCAGCAGCTCCCAAGGGATTGAGGAAAAACTGTTTTTT. The chain combines TRBV14 with TRBJ1-4, with D uncertain. V was shortened by 5 bases and J by 8 bases, with 15 bases between the two germline ends. The CDR3 spans 14 residues. CDR1 and CDR2 (germline): SGHDN, FVKESK.

Regarding this clone: Relative to the germline gene, one junction end is altered; a read error may explain this. The chain carries TRBV6-2 or TRBV6-3 and TRBJ1-2, with D unclear. CDR1 is MNHEY and CDR2 is SVGEGT in the germline V gene. CDR3 length: 11 residues. The CDR3 loop reads CASSSARGHTF. For the CDR3, the DNA is TGTGCCAGCAGTTCAGCCCGTGGCCACACCTTC.

The CDR3 region has the DNA TGTGCCAGCAGCTTGGACAGCAGCGCCTACAATGAGCAGTTCTTC. Protein product: CASSLDSSAYNEQFF. The chain carries TRBV5-4 and TRBJ2-1, with no clear D. The length of the CDR3 is 15 residues. The V gene's germline CDR1 is SGHNT and CDR2 YYREEE (reference sequence). Between the trimmed V and J ends, which lost 0 bases and 2 bases, there was a span of 9 bases.

The CDR3, as DNA: TGTGCCAGCAGTGAAGGGGGACGCTCCTACGAGCAGTACTTC. This codes for CASSEGGRSYEQYF. V and J are TRBV2 and TRBJ2-7; D might be TRBD1 or TRBD2, each matching 5 bases. The length of the CDR3 is 14 residues. Between the trimmed V and J ends, which lost 1 base and 0 bases, there was a span of 7 bases. From germline, CDR1 is SNHLY and CDR2 FYNNEI.

The gene calls are TRBV18 and TRBJ2-2; D may be TRBD2 (6 bases). With 3 bases removed from V and 0 bases from J, the gap between germline ends came to 11 bases. The CDR3 runs to 16 residues. CDR1 is KGHSH, CDR2 LQKENI, per germline. CDR3 loop: CASSPDWGANTGELFF. In nucleotides, the CDR3 is TGTGCCAGCTCACCGGATTGGGGGGCGAACACCGGGGAGCTGTTTTTT.

The CDR3 sequence: CASNGRGGRTEAFF. DNA of the CDR3: TGTGCCAGCAATGGGCGGGGTGGGAGGACTGAAGCTTTCTTT. This sequence joins TRBV3-1 (or the pseudogene TRBV3-2) and TRBJ1-1; D is ambiguous. The germline V and J ends were trimmed by 7 bases and 5 bases, with 17 bases remaining between them. The CDR3 extends over 14 amino acids. The germline V gene encodes CDR1 LGHDT and CDR2 YNNKEL (reference sequence).

This clone was seen a few times. The chain is built from TRBV11-3 and TRBJ2-7, with D maybe TRBD2 (5 bases). From germline, CDR1 is SGHNT and CDR2 YENEEA. The CDR3 length is 12 residues. Between the trimmed V and J ends, which lost 2 bases and 6 bases, there was a span of 8 bases. The CDR3 nucleotides read TGTGCCAGCAGCTTAACGGGGAGCGAGCAGTACTTC. It specifies CASSLTGSEQYF.

The chain uses TRBV18 and TRBJ1-5; no definite D call. The CDR3 is 15 residues long. V was cut by 2 bases and J by 0 bases, with 8 bases left in between. Per the germline V gene, CDR1 is KGHSH and CDR2 is LQKENI. CDR3 sequence: CASSPLANSNQPQHF. DNA of the CDR3: TGTGCCAGCTCACCATTGGCCAATAGCAATCAGCCCCAGCATTTT.

This clone was detected once. The gene calls are TRBV5-1 and TRBJ2-7; 7 bases line up with TRBD2. CDR1 is SGHRS, CDR2 YFSETQ, per germline. The CDR3 is made up of 16 amino acids. V trimming: 2 bases; J trimming: 6 bases; junction bases outside the gene matches: 14. The CDR3: CASSLAASGLLGEQYF. As DNA, the CDR3 is TGCGCCAGCAGCTTAGCCGCTAGCGGACTCCTCGGCGAGCAGTACTTC.

V and J are TRBV4-2 and TRBJ2-4; 8 bases match TRBD2. Germline lookup yields CDR1 LGHNA and CDR2 YNFKEQ. J lost 0 bases, V lost 0 bases, and 13 bases had no gene match. There are 20 residues in the CDR3. CDR3 nucleotides: TGTGCCAGCAGCCAAGATCAGTGGAGCGGGGGCACCGTAGCCAAAAACATTCAGTACTTC. This translates into CASSQDQWSGGTVAKNIQYF.

The CDR3 loop reads CAFSPPTGGRQPQHF. CDR3 coding DNA: TGTGCCTTCTCCCCCCCCACGGGAGGGCGTCAGCCCCAGCATTTT. The rearrangement links TRBV30 to TRBJ1-5, with unresolved D. CDR1 is GTSNPN, CDR2 SVGIG, per germline (reference sequence). The CDR3 loop spans 15 amino acids. V shed 7 bases and J shed 6 bases, with 22 bases lying between them. The full variable domain, its missing parts supplied by reference TRBV30 and TRBJ1-5, is SQTIHQWPATLVQPVGSPLSLECTVEGTSNPNLYWYRQAAGRGLQLLFYSVGIGQISSEVPQNLSASRPQDRQFILSSKKLLLSDSGFYLCAFSPPTGGRQPQHFGDGTRLSIL.

This clone turned up a few times. The chain couples TRBV3-1 (or the pseudogene TRBV3-2) to TRBJ2-3; 8 bases fit TRBD2. V trimming: 7 bases; J trimming: 2 bases; junction bases outside the gene matches: 5. Germline loops: CDR1 LGHDT, CDR2 YNNKEL (reference sequence). This CDR3 comprises 14 residues. The CDR3 loop reads CASTLAGTTDTQYF. In DNA form, the CDR3 reads TGTGCCAGCACTTTAGCGGGGACCACAGATACGCAGTATTTT.

The rearrangement uses TRBV7-3 and TRBJ1-2; 9 bases align to TRBD1. The V and J ends lost 1 base and 7 bases, in that order; junction bases with no gene match: 13. The length of the CDR3 is 17 residues. Germline V gives CDR1 SGHTA, CDR2 FQGTGA. Written as DNA, the CDR3 is TGTGCCAGCAGCTTAATGGGGCGGGGGACAGGGACTGTTGGCTACACCTTC. It specifies CASSLMGRGTGTVGYTF.

The genes are TRBV20-1 and TRBJ1-5; D is undetermined. V was pared by 3 bases and J by 2 bases, with 8 bases between. This CDR3 spans 13 amino acids. Germline loops: CDR1 DFQATT, CDR2 SNEGSKA (reference sequence). CDR3 amino acids: CSASSGGNQPQHF. The CDR3 coding sequence is TGCAGTGCTAGTTCTGGTGGCAATCAGCCCCAGCATTTT.

The genes are TRBV18 and TRBJ1-6, with D unclear. This CDR3 is built from 15 residues. Trimming took off 1 base at V and 6 bases at J, with 10 bases between the two ends. CDR1 is KGHSH, CDR2 LQKENI, per germline. CDR3 amino acids: CASSPLSAVNSPLHF. The CDR3 DNA reads TGTGCCAGCTCACCACTTTCAGCAGTTAATTCACCCCTCCACTTT.